A selection of T cell receptor beta chains follows, all from one sample in a study of technical replicates of blood from four donors. Profiling relied on immunoSEQ multiplex PCR, and the TCRdb table lists in-frame clones only, not all of them. The sample carries roughly 71,000 clones, approximately 94% recorded once. The sample was T cells isolated from PBMCs. The receptors derive from a human donor in good health. CDR3s include the opening cysteine and the closing phenylalanine or tryptophan. D genes are given only for firm matches. Clone size, where shown, is once, few, many, or a class for clones that have expanded.

>TRBJ1-1|TRBD1|once|TRBV9
CASSERTGGFTEAFF
TGTGCCAGCAGCGAAAGGACAGGGGGTTTCACTGAAGCTTTCTTT
>TRBJ1-4|-|-|TRBV6-5
CASSYGGLAEKLFF
TGTGCCAGCAGTTACGGAGGGTTAGCTGAAAAACTGTTTTTT
>TRBJ2-3|-|-|TRBV27
CASSLEVSDTQYF
TGTGCCAGCAGTTTAGAGGTTTCAGATACGCAGTATTTT
>TRBJ2-7|TRBD2|-|TRBV7-2
CASSEERERGEQYF
TGTGCCAGCAGCGAAGAGCGGGAAAGGGGCGAGCAGTACTTC
>TRBJ1-1|-|-|TRBV20-1
CSALRQAEAFF
TGCAGTGCTCTACGACAGGCTGAAGCTTTCTTT
>TRBJ2-3|-|-|TRBV11-2
CASSPSTDTQYF
TGTGCCAGCAGCCCGAGCACAGATACGCAGTATTTT
>TRBJ1-1|TRBD1|-|TRBV7-9
CASSFTGQGAEAFF
TGTGCCAGCAGCTTCACGGGACAGGGGGCGGAGGCTTTCTTT
>TRBJ1-2|-|-|TRBV6-5
CASSTTNYGYTF
TGTGCCAGCAGTACAACTAACTATGGCTACACCTTC
>TRBJ1-1|-|-|TRBV13
CASSLASNTEAFF
TGTGCCAGCAGCTTAGCTTCGAACACTGAAGCTTTCTTT
>TRBJ2-7|TRBD1|-|TRBV5-6
CASSPGQGLLYEQYF
TGTGCCAGCAGCCCTGGACAGGGCCTTCTCTACGAGCAGTACTTC
>TRBJ1-1|-|-|TRBV27
CATRRGGTEAFF
TGTGCCACAAGGCGGGGTGGAACTGAAGCTTTCTTT
>TRBJ2-2|TRBD1|-|TRBV28
CASSYQQGAPTGELFF
TGTGCCAGCAGTTACCAACAGGGGGCGCCCACCGGGGAGCTGTTTTTT
>TRBJ2-7|-|-|TRBV27
CASSFLPGRSTYEQYF
TGTGCCAGCAGTTTTCTTCCAGGCCGATCAACCTACGAGCAGTACTTC
>TRBJ2-2|TRBD1|-|TRBV6-4
CASSARDRDLPGELFF
TGTGCCAGCAGTGCACGGGACAGAGATCTTCCCGGGGAGCTGTTTTTT
>TRBJ2-2|-|-|TRBV11-2
CASSRSWEITGELFF
TGTGCCAGCAGCCGTTCTTGGGAGATCACTGGGGAGCTGTTTTTT
>TRBJ1-2|-|-|TRBV5-1
CASSLAQGYGYTF
TGCGCCAGCAGCTTGGCACAGGGCTATGGCTACACCTTC
>TRBJ2-1|TRBD2|-|TRBV7-9
CASSAWLSGSINEQFF
TGTGCCAGCAGCGCTTGGTTGAGCGGGAGTATTAATGAGCAGTTCTTC
>TRBJ2-2|TRBD2|once|TRBV25-1
CASSEPGLAGYTGELFF
TGTGCCAGCAGTGAACCTGGACTAGCGGGATATACCGGGGAGCTGTTTTTT
>TRBJ1-2|-|once|TRBV14
CASSPRVIGGYTF
TGTGCCAGCAGCCCGCGGGTTATAGGTGGCTACACCTTC
>TRBJ2-3|TRBD2|-|TRBV25-1
CASSEFSLAGDGDTQYF
TGTGCCAGCAGTGAATTTAGCCTAGCGGGAGATGGAGATACGCAGTATTTT
>TRBJ2-1|-|-|TRBV6-5
CASSYRRNNEQFF
TGTGCCAGCAGTTACCGGAGAAACAATGAGCAGTTCTTC
>TRBJ2-2|TRBD2|-|TRBV7-3
CASSPSGRRTGELFF
TGTGCCAGCAGCCCAAGCGGGAGGAGAACCGGGGAGCTGTTTTTT
>TRBJ1-1|TRBD1|-|TRBV9
CASSGDRERVGPEAFF
TGTGCCAGCAGCGGTGACAGGGAAAGAGTGGGGCCTGAAGCTTTCTTT
>TRBJ2-3|TRBD2|-|TRBV7-8
CASSYSAGGSADTQYF
TGTGCCAGCAGCTATTCGGCGGGAGGATCGGCAGATACGCAGTATTTT
>TRBJ1-5|TRBD1|-|TRBV19
CASRRDREGHQPQHF
TGTGCCAGTAGGAGGGACAGGGAAGGTCATCAGCCCCAGCATTTT
>TRBJ2-3|-|-|TRBV10-3
CAISEGQTATDTQYF
TGTGCCATCAGTGAGGGACAAACAGCCACAGATACGCAGTATTTT
>TRBJ2-7|TRBD2|-|TRBV4-2
CASSPYSGNTYEQYF
TGTGCCAGCAGCCCGTATAGCGGGAACACCTACGAGCAGTACTTC
>TRBJ2-3|-|-|TRBV30
CAWNEGHRGTDTQYF
TGTGCCTGGAACGAGGGACACCGAGGCACAGATACGCAGTATTTT
>TRBJ1-5|TRBD1|-|TRBV2
CASSNSRQGDYNQPQHF
TGTGCCAGCAGCAATAGTAGACAGGGGGACTACAATCAGCCCCAGCATTTT
>TRBJ2-2|-|-|TRBV25-1
CASSSTGESGELFF
TGTGCCAGCAGTTCTACGGGGGAGAGCGGGGAGCTGTTTTTT
>TRBJ2-1|TRBD2|-|TRBV10-2
CASSGLAGVYEQFF
TGCGCCAGCAGTGGCCTAGCGGGAGTGTATGAGCAGTTCTTC
>TRBJ2-2|TRBD1|once|TRBV14
CARFDRGNNTGELFF
TGTGCCAGATTCGACAGGGGTAACAACACCGGGGAGCTGTTTTTT
>TRBJ2-1|TRBD1|-|TRBV2
CASWDRDYNEQFF
TGTGCCAGCTGGGACAGAGATTACAATGAGCAGTTCTTC
>TRBJ1-1|-|-|TRBV11-2
CASSLGQGLNTEAFF
TGTGCCAGCAGCTTAGGTCAGGGGCTGAACACTGAAGCTTTCTTT